This T cell receptor (beta chain) was recovered during a study of T-cell memory formation after mild COVID-19. TCR alpha and TCR beta cDNA libraries with sample barcodes and UMIs came from 5'RACE using constant-segment primers. In TCRdb, the 5' RACE reads were re-called with MiXCR into one record per CDR3 protein. The profile shows a few hundred thousand distinct CDR3 sequences, about 23% of them singletons. A word on this clonotype: The antigen remains undetermined.

The CDR3 spans 16 residues. The V end was cut by 2 bases, the J end by 8 bases, with 17 bases between. Germline V gene lookup returns CDR1 SGDLS and CDR2 YYNGEE. Study-level findings and limits: Memory sampled before infection contained some responding clones, suggesting cross-reactive memory joined.

The chain employs TRBV9 and TRBJ1-6; a weak D match, TRBD1 (5 bases). Sequenced: PBMCs or a T cell subset sorted from them (not recorded which). This TCR came from an adult woman who had mild COVID-19 (a few samples of this study predate the infection). Cell type and time point are not known. The CDR3 sequence: CASSVGPDGTDSPLHF. Here the CDR3 DNA reads TGTGCCAGCAGCGTCGGGCCCGATGGGACGGATTCACCCCTCCACTTT.